The rows below give T cell receptor beta chains drawn from one sample of a study of T cell repertoires in cytomegalovirus infection. The antigens of these receptors remain unknown. TCRdb fed the reads into MiXCR, producing one record per CDR3 protein. Of some 920,000 distinct CDR3 sequences listed, approximately 31% are singletons. Specimen: cultured CD8+ T cells from PBMCs, collected from culture after CMV antigen stimulation. The receptors come from a human donor in good health (CMV status not recorded). Some clones in this sample may be carry-over from other donors' samples. The CDR3 runs from the conserved cysteine through the conserved F or W. Fields, in order: CDR3 length, J gene, clone size, V gene, D gene, CDR3 protein, CDR3 DNA. A D gene is named only where the DNA matches it firmly. Some rows have no size entry. The others give once, few or many, or a class for an expanded clone.

18 TRBJ2-6 few TRBV7-6 TRBD2 CASSTTSGGFSGANVLTF TGTGCCAGCAGCACTACTAGCGGGGGGTTCTCTGGGGCCAACGTCCTGACTTTC
14 TRBJ2-2 few TRBV6-2/TRBV6-3 TRBD1 CASSPMDRTGELFF TGTGCCAGCAGTCCAATGGACAGGACCGGGGAGCTGTTTTTT
17 TRBJ2-2 many TRBV7-8 NA CASSLPYSGATTGELFF TGTGCCAGCAGCTTACCGTATTCGGGGGCGACCACCGGGGAGCTGTTTTTT
13 TRBJ1-5 NA TRBV6-2/TRBV6-3 TRBD1 CATGTRGNQPQHF TGTGCCACCGGGACCAGGGGGAATCAGCCCCAGCATTTT
13 TRBJ2-5 NA TRBV6-1 NA CASSPRGRETQYF TGTGCCAGCAGTCCCCGGGGGAGGGAGACCCAGTACTTC
13 TRBJ1-2 few TRBV27 TRBD1 CASKETGNYGYTF TGTGCCAGCAAGGAGACAGGGAATTATGGCTACACCTTC
18 TRBJ2-3 few TRBV7-3 TRBD2 CASSLKGTSGGLTDTQYF TGTGCCAGCAGCTTAAAGGGGACTAGCGGGGGCCTCACAGATACGCAGTATTTT
15 TRBJ1-5 NA TRBV19 TRBD1 CASTELGQPYQPQHF TGTGCCAGTACGGAATTGGGACAGCCTTATCAGCCCCAGCATTTT
13 TRBJ2-5 NA TRBV6-2/TRBV6-3 NA CASSYSGRETQYF TGTGCCAGCAGTTACTCGGGACGGGAGACCCAGTACTTC
13 TRBJ1-2 NA TRBV19 TRBD1 CASSTGQAYGYTF TGTGCCAGTAGTACGGGACAGGCTTATGGCTACACCTTC
16 TRBJ2-5 few TRBV7-9 TRBD2 CASSARLAGGQETQYF TGTGCCAGCAGCGCAAGACTAGCGGGGGGCCAAGAGACCCAGTACTTC
15 TRBJ2-3 NA TRBV2 NA CASSDDGGYTDTQYF TGTGCCAGCAGTGATGACGGGGGATACACAGATACGCAGTATTTT
13 TRBJ1-2 many TRBV7-9 NA CASSLNRTEGYTF TGTGCCAGCAGCTTGAACAGGACTGAGGGCTACACCTTC
15 TRBJ2-1 many TRBV7-9 TRBD1 CASSSRDRGGDEQFF TGTGCCAGCAGCTCCCGGGACAGGGGAGGGGATGAGCAGTTCTTC
19 TRBJ2-3 many TRBV7-2 NA CASSVSGRLETASTDTQYF TGTGCCAGCAGCGTTAGCGGTCGGCTGGAAACGGCTAGCACAGATACGCAGTATTTT
15 TRBJ1-1 NA TRBV19 TRBD1 CATKVRTGSHTEAFF TGTGCCACCAAAGTTCGGACAGGCTCCCACACTGAAGCTTTCTTT
14 TRBJ1-5 once TRBV27 NA CASSLWGNNQPQHF TGTGCCAGCAGTTTGTGGGGGAACAATCAGCCCCAGCATTTT
17 TRBJ2-1 few TRBV4-2 TRBD2 CASSQEGSGVGIYEQFF TGTGCCAGCAGCCAAGAAGGTAGCGGGGTGGGGATTTATGAGCAGTTCTTC
16 TRBJ2-7 few TRBV6-8 TRBD1 CASRLSGTGRGDEQYF TGTGCCAGCAGGCTTTCCGGGACAGGGCGCGGGGACGAGCAGTACTTC
17 TRBJ2-2 NA TRBV9 TRBD1 CASSVPQQGAFTGELFF TGTGCCAGCAGCGTACCTCAGCAGGGGGCTTTCACCGGGGAGCTGTTTTTT
16 TRBJ1-6 NA TRBV10-3 NA CAISHGESSYNSPLHF TGTGCCATCAGTCACGGAGAGAGCTCCTATAATTCACCCCTCCACTTT
15 TRBJ2-1 NA TRBV27 TRBD2 CASSLWLAGNNEQFF TGTGCCAGCAGTTTATGGCTAGCGGGGAACAATGAGCAGTTCTTC
10 TRBJ2-1 NA TRBV29-1 NA CSVDGSQRFF TGCAGCGTTGACGGGTCCCAGCGGTTCTTC
17 TRBJ2-5 NA TRBV2 TRBD1 CASSGPERDRGLETQYF TGTGCCAGCAGTGGGCCCGAACGGGACAGGGGGCTCGAGACCCAGTACTTC
14 TRBJ1-1 few TRBV7-3 TRBD1 CASSSTGPGAEAFF TGTGCCAGCAGCTCGACAGGGCCTGGAGCTGAAGCTTTCTTT
16 TRBJ2-3 NA TRBV20-1 TRBD2 CSAPLGLAGGLDTQYF TGCAGTGCTCCTCTAGGACTAGCGGGGGGGCTGGATACGCAGTATTTT
12 TRBJ2-7 NA TRBV5-6 NA CASEDRSYEQYF TGTGCCAGCGAAGACAGATCCTACGAGCAGTACTTC
19 TRBJ1-1 NA TRBV7-8 NA CASTLGLTSSSLANTEAFF TGTGCCAGCACCTTAGGATTGACTAGTTCCTCTTTAGCGAACACTGAAGCTTTCTTT
13 TRBJ1-2 once TRBV7-9 NA CANRAGTDYGYTF TGTGCCAACAGAGCCGGGACGGACTATGGCTACACCTTC
16 TRBJ2-5 NA TRBV2 TRBD1 CASRELTGATQETQYF TGTGCCAGCAGAGAACTGACAGGGGCCACACAAGAGACCCAGTACTTC
14 TRBJ1-6 few TRBV29-1 NA CSVRGGGNNSPLHF TGCAGCGTTCGGGGGGGAGGGAATAATTCACCCCTCCACTTT
12 TRBJ2-2 many TRBV7-3 NA CASSFGGGELFF TGTGCCAGCAGCTTCGGCGGCGGGGAGCTGTTTTTT
20 TRBJ2-1 few TRBV7-9 TRBD2 CASTRVGSTSGGHSYNEQFF TGTGCCAGCACCCGGGTGGGGAGTACTAGCGGGGGCCACTCCTACAATGAGCAGTTCTTC
17 TRBJ1-3 NA TRBV7-6 NA CASIYAPPGLTGNTIYF TGTGCCAGCATCTATGCCCCTCCAGGGCTTACTGGAAACACCATATATTTT
16 TRBJ1-5 many TRBV12-3/TRBV12-4 TRBD1 CASSPKGQGYNQPQHF TGTGCCAGCAGCCCCAAAGGACAGGGGTACAATCAGCCCCAGCATTTT
14 TRBJ2-2 few TRBV24-1 NA CATSSTDTTGELFF TGTGCCACCAGCTCGACAGACACCACCGGGGAGCTGTTTTTT
11 TRBJ1-5 NA TRBV28 NA CVSNSNQPQHF TGTGTCAGCAATAGCAATCAGCCCCAGCATTTT
18 TRBJ1-2 NA TRBV20-1 TRBD1 CSARTDREEGAKNYGYTF TGCAGTGCTAGGACCGACAGGGAAGAAGGGGCGAAAAACTATGGCTACACCTTC
14 TRBJ1-6 few TRBV9 NA CASSGRQSNSPLHF TGTGCCAGCAGCGGCCGACAGTCTAATTCACCCCTCCACTTT
14 TRBJ2-7 NA TRBV5-3 NA CASSFGAGNYEQYF TGTGCCAGCAGCTTTGGGGCAGGAAACTACGAGCAGTACTTC
15 TRBJ2-1 many TRBV7-8 NA CASSLDQMFYNEQFF TGTGCCAGCAGCTTAGACCAGATGTTTTACAATGAGCAGTTCTTC
16 TRBJ2-1 few TRBV7-9 NA CASSLGDGGRYNEQFF TGTGCCAGCAGTTTGGGGGACGGGGGCCGATACAATGAGCAGTTCTTC
17 TRBJ1-4 NA TRBV4-1 TRBD1 CASSQQTGGLTNEKLFF TGCGCCAGCAGCCAACAGACAGGGGGCTTAACTAATGAAAAACTGTTTTTT
15 TRBJ2-1 few TRBV10-3 NA CAISAEVLGLNEQFF TGTGCCATCAGTGCGGAGGTGTTAGGGTTGAATGAGCAGTTCTTC
14 TRBJ1-2 NA TRBV2 NA CASMIPGGGYGYTF TGTGCCAGCATGATCCCTGGTGGGGGGTATGGCTACACCTTC
14 TRBJ2-5 NA TRBV5-4 NA CASSLKGGGETQYF TGTGCCAGCAGCTTGAAAGGAGGGGGGGAGACCCAGTACTTC
17 TRBJ2-1 NA TRBV6-5 TRBD2 CASSMVRGGSSYNEQFF TGTGCCAGCAGTATGGTTCGGGGGGGAAGCTCCTACAATGAGCAGTTCTTC
13 TRBJ2-1 many TRBV11-1 NA CASSPLNGPEQFF TGTGCCAGCAGCCCCCTCAACGGGCCGGAGCAGTTCTTC
13 TRBJ1-1 NA TRBV14 NA CASRLLRYTEAFF TGTGCCAGCAGGCTTTTAAGGTACACTGAAGCTTTCTTT
13 TRBJ1-6 few TRBV27 NA CASRYGRSSPLHF TGTGCCAGCCGGTATGGGAGAAGTTCACCCCTCCACTTT
16 TRBJ1-1 NA TRBV27 TRBD1 CASSLSTRQGHAEAFF TGTGCCAGCAGTTTATCTACGCGACAGGGTCATGCTGAAGCTTTCTTT
16 TRBJ2-3 few TRBV29-1 TRBD2 CSVEGEAGGLTDTQYF TGCAGCGTTGAGGGGGAAGCGGGGGGCCTCACAGATACGCAGTATTTT